One T cell receptor beta chain is described in this entry. Its specificity is not known. The data originate from a study of T cells in localized non-small cell lung cancer. Profiled with immunoSEQ multiplex PCR; TCRdb holds only in-frame clones, not every one. This sample has around 96,000 clones, with approximately 91% found just once. This CDR3 spans 16 amino acids. Germline values: CDR1 MNHNY, CDR2 SVGAGI (reference sequence). With V trimmed by 5 bases and J by 2 bases, 7 bases remained unmatched. Findings and caveats of the study: One tumor region alone was sequenced, and heterogeneity therefore remains possible. Higher adjacent-lung clonality was associated with shorter survival. For the top 100 tumor clones, a median roughly 55 also appeared in adjacent lung.

The specimen was PBMCs, collected before any cancer treatment. The chain is built from TRBV6-6 and TRBJ2-7; 12 nucleotides match TRBD2. The source of this sequence is a woman aged 35-75 years with stage II squamous cell lung carcinoma. Here the CDR3 reads CASSKSTSGGTYEQYF. The DNA for the CDR3 is TGTGCCAGCAGTAAGTCGACTAGCGGGGGTACCTACGAGCAGTACTTC.